Included here is one T cell receptor (beta chain) sequence, with context. These data originate in a study of blood T cell repertoires in COVID-19. Whole-study context: The cDNA or gDNA used as material had been derived from T cells, B-cell-depleted T cells, or PBMCs.

Clones were sequenced by immunoSEQ multiplex PCR, and TCRdb holds only the in-frame ones, with some missing. The table has around 450,000 clones, around 88% seen once. The CDR3 spans 14 residues. In germline, CDR1 is MNHEY, CDR2 SMNVEV (reference sequence). Trimming took 5 bases from V and 3 from J; bases not matched to a gene: 4. The sequenced sample consisted of peripheral blood. The clonotype originates from a woman younger than 45 with acute or convalescent COVID-19. The V and J genes are TRBV27 and TRBJ2-7; 10 nucleotides match TRBD1. The chain's CDR3 is CASSPRTGGYEQYF. The CDR3 nucleotides are TGTGCCAGCAGTCCGAGGACAGGGGGCTACGAGCAGTACTTC.